The sequence of this T cell receptor beta chain was determined in a study of graft-versus-host responses after intestinal transplantation. About the research overall: Recipients obtained multivisceral, liver-intestinal, or isolated intestinal transplants. Recipients uniformly received anti-thymocyte globulin induction, followed by tacrolimus and steroids for 3 to 4 years.

About this clone itself: Its antigen is currently unknown.

Findings of the study overall: Patients who carried graft-donor T cell macrochimerism also had high graft-versus-host to host-versus-graft clonal ratios in their allografts.

Sequenced by immunoSEQ multiplex PCR; TCRdb stores in-frame clones only, minus some. The data show about 130,000 clones, nearly 95% seen once. The sequences come from unstimulated CD4+ T cells sorted from spleen or lymph node cells, collected before intestinal transplant. The receptor comes from a human donor who received an intestinal transplant.

The CDR3 region is CASRPIQAFF. As DNA, the CDR3 is TGTGCAAGTCGGCCAATTCAGGCTTTCTTT. The chain carries TRBV12-2 and TRBJ1-1; TRBD1, the D gene given by the table, was not confirmed from the DNA. TRBV12-2 is given as a pseudogene. CDR3 size: 10 residues.